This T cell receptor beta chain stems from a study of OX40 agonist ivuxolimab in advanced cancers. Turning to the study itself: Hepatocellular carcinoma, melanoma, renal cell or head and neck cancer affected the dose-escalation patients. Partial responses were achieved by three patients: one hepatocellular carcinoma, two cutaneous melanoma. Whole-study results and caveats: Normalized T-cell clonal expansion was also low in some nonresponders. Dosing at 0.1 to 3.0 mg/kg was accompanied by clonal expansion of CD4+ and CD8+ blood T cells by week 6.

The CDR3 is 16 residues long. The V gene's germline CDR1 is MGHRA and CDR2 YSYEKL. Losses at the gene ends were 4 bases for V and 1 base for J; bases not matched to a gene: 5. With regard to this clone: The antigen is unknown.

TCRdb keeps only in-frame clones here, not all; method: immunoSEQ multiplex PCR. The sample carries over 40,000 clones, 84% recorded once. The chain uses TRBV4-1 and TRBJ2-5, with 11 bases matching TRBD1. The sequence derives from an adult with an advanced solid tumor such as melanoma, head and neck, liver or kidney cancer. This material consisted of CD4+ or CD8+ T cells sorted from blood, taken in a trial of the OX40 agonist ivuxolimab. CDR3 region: CASSPPGQGVQETQYF. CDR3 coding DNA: TGCGCCAGCAGCCCCCCGGGACAGGGGGTCCAAGAGACCCAGTACTTC.